This T cell receptor beta chain was sequenced for a study of blood T cell repertoires in COVID-19. Study details: Samples taken during acute and convalescent COVID-19 were collected in the United States, Italy and Spain. PBMCs, B-cell-depleted T cells, or T cells were the source of the cDNA or gDNA that made up the material.

Per the authors' pipeline: Reference gene primer amplification yielded estimated nucleated cell counts. Measured with immunoSEQ multiplex PCR; TCRdb has only the in-frame clones, and not every one. Clone size and the V and J calls come from that table; the DNA yielded D and trimming. The table lists some 100,000 clones, roughly 80% of them singletons. V dropped 3 bases and J dropped 5; count of bases not matched to a gene: 10. There are 18 residues in the CDR3. The V gene's germline CDR1 is MNHNS and CDR2 SASEGT. The clonotype was recovered from a human donor in a cohort sampled during active COVID-19. The chain recombines TRBV6-1 with TRBJ2-5; 15 positions match TRBD2. Sequencing used peripheral blood. As DNA, the CDR3 is TGTGCCAGCAGTGATCCCGGGACTAGCGGGAGGATCGAGGAGACCCAGTACTTC. It yields the protein CASSDPGTSGRIEETQYF.